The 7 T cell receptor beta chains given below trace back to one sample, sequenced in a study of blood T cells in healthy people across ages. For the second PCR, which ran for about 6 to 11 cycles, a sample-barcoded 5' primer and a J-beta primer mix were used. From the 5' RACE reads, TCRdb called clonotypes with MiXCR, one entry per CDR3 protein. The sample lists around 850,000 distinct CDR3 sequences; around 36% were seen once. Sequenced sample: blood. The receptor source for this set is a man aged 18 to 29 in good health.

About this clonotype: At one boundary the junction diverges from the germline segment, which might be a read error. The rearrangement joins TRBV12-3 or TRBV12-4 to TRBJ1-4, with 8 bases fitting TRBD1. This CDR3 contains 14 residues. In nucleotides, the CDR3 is TGTGTCAGCAGTGTAAGACAGGGGAATGAAAAACTGTTTTTT. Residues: CVSSVRQGNEKLFF.

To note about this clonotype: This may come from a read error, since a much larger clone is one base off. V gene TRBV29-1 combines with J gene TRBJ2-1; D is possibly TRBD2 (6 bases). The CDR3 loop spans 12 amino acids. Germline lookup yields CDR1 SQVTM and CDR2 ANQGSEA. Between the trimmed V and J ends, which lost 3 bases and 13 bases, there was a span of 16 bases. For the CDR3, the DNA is TGCAGCGTTGATCAGGGAGGAGAGACCCAGTTCTTC. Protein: CSVDQGGETQFF.

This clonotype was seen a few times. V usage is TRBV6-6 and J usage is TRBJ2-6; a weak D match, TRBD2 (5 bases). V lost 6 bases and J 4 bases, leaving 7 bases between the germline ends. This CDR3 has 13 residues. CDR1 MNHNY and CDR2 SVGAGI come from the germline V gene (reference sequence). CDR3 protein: CASREGGANVLTF. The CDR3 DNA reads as TGTGCCAGCAGAGAGGGCGGGGCCAACGTCCTGACTTTC.

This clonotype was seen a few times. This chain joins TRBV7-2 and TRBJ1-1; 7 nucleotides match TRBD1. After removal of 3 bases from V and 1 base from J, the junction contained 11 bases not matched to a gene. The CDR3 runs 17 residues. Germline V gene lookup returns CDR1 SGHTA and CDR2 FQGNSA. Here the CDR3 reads CASSFPRNRQGNTEAFF. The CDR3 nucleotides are TGTGCCAGCAGCTTCCCGCGGAATAGACAGGGGAACACTGAAGCTTTCTTT. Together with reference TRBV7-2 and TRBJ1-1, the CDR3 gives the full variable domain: GAGVSQSPSNKVTEKGKDVELRCDPISGHTALYWYRQSLGQGLEFLIYFQGNSAPDKSGLPSDRFSAERTGGSVSTLTIQRTQQEDSAVYLCASSFPRNRQGNTEAFFGQGTRLTVV.

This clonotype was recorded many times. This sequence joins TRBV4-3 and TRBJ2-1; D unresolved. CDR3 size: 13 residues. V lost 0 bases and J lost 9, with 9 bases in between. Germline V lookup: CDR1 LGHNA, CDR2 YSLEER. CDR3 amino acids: CASSQDLAVEQFF. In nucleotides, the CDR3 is TGCGCCAGCAGCCAAGATCTGGCCGTTGAGCAGTTCTTC.

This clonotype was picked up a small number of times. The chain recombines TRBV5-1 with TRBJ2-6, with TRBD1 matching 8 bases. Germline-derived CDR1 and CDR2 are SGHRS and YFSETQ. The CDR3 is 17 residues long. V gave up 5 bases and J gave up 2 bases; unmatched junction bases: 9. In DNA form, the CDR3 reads TGCGCCAGCAGATTTGAGCAGGGGGCGGCTGGGGCCAACGTCCTGACTTTC. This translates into CASRFEQGAAGANVLTF.

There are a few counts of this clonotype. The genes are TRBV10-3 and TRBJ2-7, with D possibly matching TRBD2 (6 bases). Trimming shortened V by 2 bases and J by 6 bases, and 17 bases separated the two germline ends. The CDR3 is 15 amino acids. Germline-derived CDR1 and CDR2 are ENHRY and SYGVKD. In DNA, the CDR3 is TGTGCCATCAGTGAGACCGGGACTGAGACTGCCGAGCAGTACTTC. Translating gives CAISETGTETAEQYF.